One sample yielded the 3 T cell receptor beta chains listed below, sequenced in a study of T cell responses to AZD1222 COVID-19 vaccine. Libraries were prepared by immunoSEQ multiplex PCR; TCRdb keeps only in-frame clonotypes and omits some of them. In the table there are 130,000 to 150,000 clones, 88% of which are singletons. Sequences were derived from peripheral blood, sampled 28 days after the second dose of the MenACWY control vaccine. These receptors originate from an adult who received the MenACWY meningococcal vaccine as a control.

This clone was detected a few times. Other DNA variants within this sample encode the same CDR3. The chain uses TRBV7-2 and TRBJ1-1; no clear D. The CDR3 is 14 amino acids. V gave up 2 bases and J gave up 1 base, with 8 bases separating them. From germline, CDR1 is SGHTA and CDR2 FQGNSA. As DNA, the CDR3 is TGTGCCAGCAGCTTATTAGGTGGGAACACTGAAGCTTTCTTT. Translating it yields CASSLLGGNTEAFF.

The CDR3 nucleotides are TGCGCCAGCAGCCAAGGTAGGCGGGGAAGCTCCTACAATGAGCAGTTCTTC. Its translation: CASSQGRRGSSYNEQFF. The V and J genes are TRBV4-3 and TRBJ2-1, with D possibly TRBD2 on 6 matching bases. The germline V gene encodes CDR1 LGHNA and CDR2 YSLEER. There are 17 residues in the CDR3. V lost 1 base to trimming and J lost 0 bases, with 13 bases between them.

The chain joins TRBV7-8 to TRBJ2-3; the D is unclear. Germline CDR1 SGHVS, CDR2 FQNEAQ. V lost 5 bases, J lost 6 bases, and 15 bases lay in between. The CDR3 totals 14 residues. The CDR3, as DNA: TGTGCCAGCAGCCTCGGCCTGGCTCGGGATACGCAGTATTTT. Its protein is CASSLGLARDTQYF.